This note documents a single T cell receptor (beta chain) sequence. Its antigen is still unknown. This entry comes from a study of vaccination effects on CD4 cells after COVID-19. Here immunoSEQ multiplex PCR was the method, and the copy in TCRdb shows in-frame clones only, minus some. The sample consists of 60,000 to 65,000 clones, roughly 76% of them appearing once. Antigen-specific CD4+ T cells were first expanded with viral peptide pools by the ViraFEST assay and only then sequenced. Scientists isolated CD4+ T cells after a roughly ten-day culture period ended. Neither prior SARS-CoV-2 infection nor positive nucleocapsid antibodies were present in the vaccine recipients. Cultures got half-medium changes with IL-2 on days 3 and 7. The origin of this receptor is a human donor who received a COVID-19 vaccine. The sequencing here drew on CD4+ T cells from PBMCs cultured with HCoV-OC43 spike peptides, taken before COVID-19 vaccination. Subset indicated: HCoV-OC43 spike overlapping peptide pool stimulation.

CDR3 sequence reads: CSVAQGGSGETQYF. CDR3 DNA: TGCAGCGTTGCTCAGGGAGGTAGTGGAGAGACCCAGTACTTC. This chain joins TRBV29-1 and TRBJ2-5, with D possibly TRBD2 on 6 matching bases. Germline V gene sequence: CDR1 SQVTM, CDR2 ANQGSEA. This CDR3 has 14 amino acids. V gave up 4 bases and J gave up 4 bases, with 16 bases separating them.